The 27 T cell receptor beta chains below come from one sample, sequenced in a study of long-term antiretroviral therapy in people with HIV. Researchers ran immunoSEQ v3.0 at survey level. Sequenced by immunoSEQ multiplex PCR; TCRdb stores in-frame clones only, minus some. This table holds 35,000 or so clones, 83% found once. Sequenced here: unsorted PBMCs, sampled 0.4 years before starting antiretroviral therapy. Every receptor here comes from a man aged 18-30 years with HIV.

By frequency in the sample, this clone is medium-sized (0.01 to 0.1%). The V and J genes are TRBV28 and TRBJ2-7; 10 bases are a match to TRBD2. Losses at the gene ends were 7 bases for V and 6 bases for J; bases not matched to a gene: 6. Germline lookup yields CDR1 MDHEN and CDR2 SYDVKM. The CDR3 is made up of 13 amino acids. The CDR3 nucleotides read TGTGCCAGCACTCTAGCGGGAGATCTCGAGCAGTACTTC. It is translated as CASTLAGDLEQYF.

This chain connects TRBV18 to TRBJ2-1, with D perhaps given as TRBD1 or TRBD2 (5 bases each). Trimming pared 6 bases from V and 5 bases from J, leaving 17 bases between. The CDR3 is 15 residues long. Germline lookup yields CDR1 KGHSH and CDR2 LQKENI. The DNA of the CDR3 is TGTGCCAGCTCCCCCCGGGGCACCAATAACAATGAGCAGTTCTTC. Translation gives CASSPRGTNNNEQFF.

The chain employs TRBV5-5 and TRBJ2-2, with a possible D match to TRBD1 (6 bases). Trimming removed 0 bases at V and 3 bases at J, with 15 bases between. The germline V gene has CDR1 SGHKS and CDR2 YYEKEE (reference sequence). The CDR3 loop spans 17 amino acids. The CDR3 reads CASSLAWDTRDTGELFF. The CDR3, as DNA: TGTGCCAGCAGCTTGGCTTGGGACACCCGCGACACCGGGGAGCTGTTTTTT.

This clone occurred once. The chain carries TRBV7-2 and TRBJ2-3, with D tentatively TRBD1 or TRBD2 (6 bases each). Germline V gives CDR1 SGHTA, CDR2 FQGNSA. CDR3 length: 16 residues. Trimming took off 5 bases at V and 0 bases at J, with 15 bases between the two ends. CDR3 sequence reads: CASSVMLGGSTDTQYF. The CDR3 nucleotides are TGTGCCAGCAGCGTGATGCTAGGGGGGAGCACAGATACGCAGTATTTT.

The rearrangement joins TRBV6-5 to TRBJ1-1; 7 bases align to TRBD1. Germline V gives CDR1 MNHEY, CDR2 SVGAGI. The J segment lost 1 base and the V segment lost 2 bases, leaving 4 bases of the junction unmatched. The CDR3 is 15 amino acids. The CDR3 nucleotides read TGTGCCAGCAGTTACGCGGCAGGGGGGAACACTGAAGCTTTCTTT. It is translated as CASSYAAGGNTEAFF.

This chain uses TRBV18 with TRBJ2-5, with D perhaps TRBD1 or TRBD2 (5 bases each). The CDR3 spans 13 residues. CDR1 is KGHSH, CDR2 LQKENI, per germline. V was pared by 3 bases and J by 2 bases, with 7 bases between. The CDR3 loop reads CASSPGEQETQYF. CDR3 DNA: TGTGCCAGCTCACCGGGGGAACAAGAGACCCAGTACTTC.

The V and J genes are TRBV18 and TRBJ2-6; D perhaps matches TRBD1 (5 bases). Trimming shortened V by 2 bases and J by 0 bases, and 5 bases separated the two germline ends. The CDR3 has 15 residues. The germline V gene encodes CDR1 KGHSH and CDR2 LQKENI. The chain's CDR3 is CASSPDSSGANVLTF. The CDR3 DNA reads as TGTGCCAGCTCACCAGACAGCTCTGGGGCCAACGTCCTGACTTTC.

The CDR3, as DNA: TGTGCCAGCAGCTTATCGGCCCCAGCGGAGATCCAAGAGACCCAGTACTTC. Amino acids: CASSLSAPAEIQETQYF. The chain joins TRBV7-6 to TRBJ2-5, with D perhaps TRBD2 (5 bases). This CDR3 contains 17 residues. V lost 2 bases and J 1 base, leaving 17 bases between the germline ends. Germline lookup yields CDR1 SGHVS and CDR2 FNYEAQ.

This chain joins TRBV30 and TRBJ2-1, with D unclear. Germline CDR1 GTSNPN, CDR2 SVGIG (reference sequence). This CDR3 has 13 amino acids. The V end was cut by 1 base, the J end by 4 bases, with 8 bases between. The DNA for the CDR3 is TGTGCCTGGAGTGCGAGCGCGTACAATGAGCAGTTCTTC. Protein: CAWSASAYNEQFF.

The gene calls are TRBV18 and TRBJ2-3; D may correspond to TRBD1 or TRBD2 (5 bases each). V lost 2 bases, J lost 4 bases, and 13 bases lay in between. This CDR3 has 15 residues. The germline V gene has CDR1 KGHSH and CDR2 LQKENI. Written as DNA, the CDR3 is TGTGCCAGCTCACCATCCGGGACCCTCGCAGATACGCAGTATTTT. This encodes CASSPSGTLADTQYF.

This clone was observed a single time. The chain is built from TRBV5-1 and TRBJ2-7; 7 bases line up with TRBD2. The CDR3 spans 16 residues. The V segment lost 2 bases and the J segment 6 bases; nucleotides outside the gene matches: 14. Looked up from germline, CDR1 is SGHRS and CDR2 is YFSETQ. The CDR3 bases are TGCGCCAGCAGCTTCACCTCTATCCGGCCGGGGGGCGAGCAGTACTTC. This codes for CASSFTSIRPGGEQYF.

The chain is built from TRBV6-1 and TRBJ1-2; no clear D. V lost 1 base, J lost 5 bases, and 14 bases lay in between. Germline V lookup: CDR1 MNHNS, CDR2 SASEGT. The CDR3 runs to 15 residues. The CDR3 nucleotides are TGTGCCAGCAGTGAAGAACAGAGGCCTCCTTATGGCTACACCTTC. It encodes CASSEEQRPPYGYTF.

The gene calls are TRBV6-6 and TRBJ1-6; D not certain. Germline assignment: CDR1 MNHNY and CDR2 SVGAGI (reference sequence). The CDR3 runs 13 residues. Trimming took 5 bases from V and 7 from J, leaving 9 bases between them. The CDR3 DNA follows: TGTGCCAGCAGTCGCCGTGAAAATTCACCCCTCCACTTT. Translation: CASSRRENSPLHF.

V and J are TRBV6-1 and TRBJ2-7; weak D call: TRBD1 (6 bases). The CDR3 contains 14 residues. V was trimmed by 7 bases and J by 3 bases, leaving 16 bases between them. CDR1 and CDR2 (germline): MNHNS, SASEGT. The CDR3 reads CASTGVWGGYEQYF. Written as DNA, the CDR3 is TGTGCCAGCACAGGGGTTTGGGGCGGCTACGAGCAGTACTTC.

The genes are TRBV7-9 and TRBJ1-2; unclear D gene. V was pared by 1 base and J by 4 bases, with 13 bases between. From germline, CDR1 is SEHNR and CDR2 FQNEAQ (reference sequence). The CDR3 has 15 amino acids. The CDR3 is CASSLGIGEPYGYTF. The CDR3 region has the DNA TGTGCCAGCAGCTTAGGTATCGGGGAGCCCTATGGCTACACCTTC.

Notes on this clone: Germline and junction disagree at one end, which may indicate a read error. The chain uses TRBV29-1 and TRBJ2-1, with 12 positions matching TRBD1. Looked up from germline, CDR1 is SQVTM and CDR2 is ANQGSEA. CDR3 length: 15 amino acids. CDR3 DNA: TGCAGCGTCGAAGGGGACAGGGGGCCGTACAATGAGCAGTTCTTC. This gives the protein CSVEGDRGPYNEQFF.

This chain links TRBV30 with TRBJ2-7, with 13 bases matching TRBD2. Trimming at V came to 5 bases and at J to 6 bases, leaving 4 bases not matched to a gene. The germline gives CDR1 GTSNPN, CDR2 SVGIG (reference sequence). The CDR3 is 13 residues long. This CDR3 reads CAWVLAGGPEQYF. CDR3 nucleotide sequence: TGTGCCTGGGTACTAGCGGGGGGGCCCGAGCAGTACTTC.

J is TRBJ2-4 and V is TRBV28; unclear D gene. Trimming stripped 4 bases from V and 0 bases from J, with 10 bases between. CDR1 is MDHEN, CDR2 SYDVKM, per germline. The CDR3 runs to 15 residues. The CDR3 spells CASSSIPIAKNIQYF. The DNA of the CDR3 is TGTGCCAGCAGTTCAATCCCAATAGCCAAAAACATTCAGTACTTC.

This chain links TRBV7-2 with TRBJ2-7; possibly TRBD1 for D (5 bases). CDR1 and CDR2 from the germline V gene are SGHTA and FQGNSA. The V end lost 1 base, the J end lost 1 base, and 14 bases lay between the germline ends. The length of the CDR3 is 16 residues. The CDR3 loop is CASSLDPGRISYEQYF. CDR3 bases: TGTGCCAGCAGCTTAGACCCAGGGCGGATTTCCTACGAGCAGTACTTC.

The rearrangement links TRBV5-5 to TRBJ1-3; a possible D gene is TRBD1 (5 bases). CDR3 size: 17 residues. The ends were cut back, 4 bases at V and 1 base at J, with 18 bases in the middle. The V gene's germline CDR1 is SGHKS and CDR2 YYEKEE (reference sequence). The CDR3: CASSQNGGRASGNTIYF. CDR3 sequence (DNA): TGTGCCAGCAGCCAAAACGGGGGAAGGGCTTCTGGAAACACCATATATTTT.

CDR3 region: CASTVDREGPNTGELFF. CDR3 sequence (DNA): TGTGCCAGCACCGTGGACAGGGAGGGACCGAACACCGGGGAGCTGTTTTTT. The gene calls are TRBV9 and TRBJ2-2; weak D call: TRBD1 (8 bases). The V gene's germline CDR1 is SGDLS and CDR2 YYNGEE. The CDR3 runs to 17 residues. V shed 6 bases and J shed 0 bases, with 18 bases lying between them.

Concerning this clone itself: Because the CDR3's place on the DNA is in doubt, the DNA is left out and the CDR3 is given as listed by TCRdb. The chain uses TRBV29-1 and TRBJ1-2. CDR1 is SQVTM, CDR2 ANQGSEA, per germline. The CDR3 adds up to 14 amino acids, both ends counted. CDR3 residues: CSVEESSSGRGYTF.

CDR3 bases: TGTGCCAGCAGCCAAGATCGCGGGGGGGCAGATACGCAGTATTTT. As protein: CASSQDRGGADTQYF. The chain links TRBV4-2 to TRBJ2-3; 9 bases are a match to TRBD2. The CDR3 sequence is 15 residues long. Germline V lookup: CDR1 LGHNA, CDR2 YNFKEQ. Germline trimming cut 0 bases from V and 4 bases from J; bases unmatched to any gene: 2.

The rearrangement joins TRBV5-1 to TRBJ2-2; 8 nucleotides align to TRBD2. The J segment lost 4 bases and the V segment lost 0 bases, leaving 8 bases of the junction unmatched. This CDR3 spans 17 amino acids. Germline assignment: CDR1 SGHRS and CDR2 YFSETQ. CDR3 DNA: TGCGCCAGCAGCTTGGCTGGGGCGGGGGGACTCACCGGGGAGCTGTTTTTT. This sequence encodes CASSLAGAGGLTGELFF.

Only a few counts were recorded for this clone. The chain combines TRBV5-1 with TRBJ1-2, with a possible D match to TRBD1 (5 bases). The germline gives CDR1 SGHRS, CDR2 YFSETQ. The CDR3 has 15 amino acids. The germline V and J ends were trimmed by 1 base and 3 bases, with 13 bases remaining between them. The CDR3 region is CASSLTGRLDYGYTF. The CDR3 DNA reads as TGCGCCAGCAGCTTGACAGGCAGACTAGACTATGGCTACACCTTC.

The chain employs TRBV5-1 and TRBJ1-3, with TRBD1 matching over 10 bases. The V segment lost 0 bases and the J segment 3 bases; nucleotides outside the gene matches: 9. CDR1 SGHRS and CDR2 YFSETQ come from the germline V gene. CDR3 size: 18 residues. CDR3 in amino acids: CASSLGLPGQGFGNTIYF. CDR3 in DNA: TGCGCCAGCAGCTTGGGCTTACCGGGACAGGGGTTTGGAAACACCATATATTTT. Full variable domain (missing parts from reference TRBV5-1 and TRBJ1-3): KAGVTQTPRYLIKTRGQQVTLSCSPISGHRSVSWYQQTPGQGLQFLFEYFSETQRNKGNFPGRFSGRQFSNSRSEMNVSTLELGDSALYLCASSLGLPGQGFGNTIYFGEGSWLTVV.

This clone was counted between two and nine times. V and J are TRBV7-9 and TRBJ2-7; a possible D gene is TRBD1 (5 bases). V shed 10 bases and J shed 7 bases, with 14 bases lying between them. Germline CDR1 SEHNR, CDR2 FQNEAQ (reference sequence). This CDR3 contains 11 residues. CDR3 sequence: CAIQRGGEQYF. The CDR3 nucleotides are TGTGCCATCCAAAGGGGTGGGGAGCAGTACTTC.